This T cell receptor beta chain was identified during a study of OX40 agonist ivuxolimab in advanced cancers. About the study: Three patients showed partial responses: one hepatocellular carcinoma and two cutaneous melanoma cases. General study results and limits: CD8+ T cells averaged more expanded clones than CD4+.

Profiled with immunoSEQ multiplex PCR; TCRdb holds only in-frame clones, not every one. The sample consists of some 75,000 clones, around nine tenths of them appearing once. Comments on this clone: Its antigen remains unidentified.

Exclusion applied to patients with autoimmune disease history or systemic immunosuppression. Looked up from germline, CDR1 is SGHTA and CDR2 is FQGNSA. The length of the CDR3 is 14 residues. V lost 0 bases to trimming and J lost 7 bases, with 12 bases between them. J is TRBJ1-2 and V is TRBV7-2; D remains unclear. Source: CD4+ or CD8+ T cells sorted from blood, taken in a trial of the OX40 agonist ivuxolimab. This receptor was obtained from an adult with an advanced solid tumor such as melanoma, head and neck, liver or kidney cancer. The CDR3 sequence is CASSLAAPLAGYTF. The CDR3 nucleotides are TGTGCCAGCAGCTTAGCGGCCCCCCTGGCTGGCTACACCTTC.